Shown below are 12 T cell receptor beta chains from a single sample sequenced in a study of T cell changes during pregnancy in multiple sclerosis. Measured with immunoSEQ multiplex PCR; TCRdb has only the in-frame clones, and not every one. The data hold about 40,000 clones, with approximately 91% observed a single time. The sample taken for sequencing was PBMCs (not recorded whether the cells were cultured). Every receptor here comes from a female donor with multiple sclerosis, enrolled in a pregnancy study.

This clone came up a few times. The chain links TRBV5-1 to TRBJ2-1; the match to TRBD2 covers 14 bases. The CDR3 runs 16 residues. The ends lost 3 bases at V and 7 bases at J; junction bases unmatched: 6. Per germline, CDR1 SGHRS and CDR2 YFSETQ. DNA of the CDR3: TGCGCCAGCAGCTCGGGACTAGCGGGAGAATTAAATGAGCAGTTCTTC. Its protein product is CASSSGLAGELNEQFF.

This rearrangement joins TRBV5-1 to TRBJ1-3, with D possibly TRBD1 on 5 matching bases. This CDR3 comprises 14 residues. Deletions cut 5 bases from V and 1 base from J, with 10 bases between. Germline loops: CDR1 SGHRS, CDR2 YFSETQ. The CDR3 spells CASSPGASGNTIYF. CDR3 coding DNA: TGCGCCAGCAGTCCCGGGGCTTCTGGAAACACCATATATTTT.

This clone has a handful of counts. This CDR3 is CSVEDSDSYEQYF. CDR3 bases: TGCAGCGTTGAAGATTCGGACAGCTACGAGCAGTACTTC. The chain links TRBV29-1 to TRBJ2-7; TRBD1 might be the D (6 bases). V dropped 0 bases and J dropped 3 bases, with 9 bases sitting between them. Germline CDR1 is SQVTM and CDR2 is ANQGSEA. The CDR3 loop spans 13 amino acids.

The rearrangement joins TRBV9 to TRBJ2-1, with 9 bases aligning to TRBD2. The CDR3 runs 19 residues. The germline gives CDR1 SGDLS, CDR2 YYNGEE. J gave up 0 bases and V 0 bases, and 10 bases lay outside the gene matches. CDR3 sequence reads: CASSVEDSLAGNSYNEQFF. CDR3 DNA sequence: TGTGCCAGCAGCGTAGAGGACAGTCTAGCGGGAAACTCCTACAATGAGCAGTTCTTC.

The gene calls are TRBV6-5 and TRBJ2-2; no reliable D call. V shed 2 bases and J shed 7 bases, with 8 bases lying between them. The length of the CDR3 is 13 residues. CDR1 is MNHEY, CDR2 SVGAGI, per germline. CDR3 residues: CASSYDTSGELFF. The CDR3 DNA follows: TGTGCCAGCAGTTACGATACCAGCGGGGAGCTGTTTTTT.

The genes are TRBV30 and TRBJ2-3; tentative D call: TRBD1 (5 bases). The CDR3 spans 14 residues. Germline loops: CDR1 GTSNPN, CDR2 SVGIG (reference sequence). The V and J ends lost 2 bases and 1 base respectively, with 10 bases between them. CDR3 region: CAWSPGFGTDTQYF. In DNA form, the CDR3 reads TGTGCCTGGAGTCCAGGGTTTGGCACAGATACGCAGTATTTT.

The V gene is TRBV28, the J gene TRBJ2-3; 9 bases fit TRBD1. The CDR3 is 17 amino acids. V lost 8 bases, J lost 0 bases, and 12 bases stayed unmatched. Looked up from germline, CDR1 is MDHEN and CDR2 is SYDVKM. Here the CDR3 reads CASSRTGVVLSTDTQYF. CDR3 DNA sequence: TGTGCCAGCTCGAGGACAGGGGTTGTCCTTAGCACAGATACGCAGTATTTT.

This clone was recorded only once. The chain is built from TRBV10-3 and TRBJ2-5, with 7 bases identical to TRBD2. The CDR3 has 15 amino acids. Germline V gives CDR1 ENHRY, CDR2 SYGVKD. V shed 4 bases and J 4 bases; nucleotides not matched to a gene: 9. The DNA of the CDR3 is TGTGCCATCAGTGTCGGTAGCGGGTCGAGAGAGACCCAGTACTTC. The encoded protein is CAISVGSGSRETQYF.

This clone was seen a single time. This CDR3 is CASSGLAGVLVQYF. Here the CDR3 DNA reads TGTGCCAGCAGTGGGTTAGCGGGAGTGTTAGTGCAGTACTTC. This chain connects TRBV2 to TRBJ2-7, with 9 bases aligning to TRBD2. The CDR3 spans 14 residues. Trimming took 4 bases from V and 9 from J; bases not matched to a gene: 10. Germline lookup yields CDR1 SNHLY and CDR2 FYNNEI. The whole variable domain, remainder taken from reference TRBV2 and TRBJ2-7, is EPEVTQTPSHQVTQMGQEVILRCVPISNHLYFYWYRQILGQKVEFLVSFYNNEISEKSEIFDDQFSVERPDGSNFTLKIRSTKLEDSAMYFCASSGLAGVLVQYFGPGTRLTVT.

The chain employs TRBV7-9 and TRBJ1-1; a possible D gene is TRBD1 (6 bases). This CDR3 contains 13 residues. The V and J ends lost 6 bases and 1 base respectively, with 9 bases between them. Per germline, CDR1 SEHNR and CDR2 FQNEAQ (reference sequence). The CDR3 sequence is CASSTQGNTEAFF. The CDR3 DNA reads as TGTGCCAGCAGTACACAGGGGAACACTGAAGCTTTCTTT.

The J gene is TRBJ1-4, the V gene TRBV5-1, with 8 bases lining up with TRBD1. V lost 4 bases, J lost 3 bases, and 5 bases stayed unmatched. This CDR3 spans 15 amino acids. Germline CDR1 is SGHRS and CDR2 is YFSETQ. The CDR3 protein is CASSIQGGANEKLFF. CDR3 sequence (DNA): TGCGCCAGCAGCATACAGGGGGGAGCTAATGAAAAACTGTTTTTT.

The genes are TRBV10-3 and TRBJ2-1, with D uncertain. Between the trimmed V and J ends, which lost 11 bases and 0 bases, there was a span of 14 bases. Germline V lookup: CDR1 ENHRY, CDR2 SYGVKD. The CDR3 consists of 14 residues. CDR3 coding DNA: TGTGCCTCAGAGGCCGAACGCTCCTACAATGAGCAGTTCTTC. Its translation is CASEAERSYNEQFF.